This entry lists 27 T cell receptor beta chains sequenced from one sample in a study of blood T cell repertoires in COVID-19. TCRdb's table, derived via immunoSEQ multiplex PCR, lists solely in-frame clones and lacks some. The table records some 190,000 clones, around 85% of them present only once. The source material was peripheral blood. All receptors come from a man aged 55 to 69 with acute or convalescent COVID-19.

The chain couples TRBV28 to TRBJ2-3; no reliable D call. Between the trimmed V and J ends, which lost 6 bases and 4 bases, there was a span of 8 bases. CDR3 length: 12 residues. Germline V CDR1 and CDR2: MDHEN, SYDVKM. In DNA form, the CDR3 reads TGTGCCAGCAGGACCGCGGCAGATACGCAGTATTTT. This codes for CASRTAADTQYF.

The genes are TRBV6-4 and TRBJ2-2; D perhaps matches TRBD1 (7 bases). The CDR3 is made up of 14 amino acids. Germline CDR1 reads MRHNA; CDR2 reads SNTAGT. Trimming took off 5 bases at V and 5 bases at J, with 12 bases between the two ends. Here the CDR3 reads CASSTRGDTGELFF. The CDR3 region has the DNA TGTGCCAGCAGTACCAGGGGGGATACCGGGGAGCTGTTTTTT.

The J gene is TRBJ2-1, the V gene TRBV7-3, with D perhaps matching TRBD2 (6 bases). Germline CDR1 and CDR2: SGHTA and FQGTGA. CDR3 length: 16 residues. Trimming removed 1 base at V and 4 bases at J, with 14 bases between. This CDR3 reads CASSLNAGSSYNEQFF. The CDR3 coding sequence is TGTGCCAGCAGCTTAAACGCGGGATCTTCGTACAATGAGCAGTTCTTC.

The chain couples TRBV18 to TRBJ2-2; the D gene is possibly TRBD2 (5 bases). The V end lost 1 base, the J end lost 5 bases, and 8 bases lay between the germline ends. CDR1 and CDR2 (germline): KGHSH, LQKENI. The CDR3 totals 14 residues. The CDR3 protein is CASSPRRGTGELFF. The DNA of the CDR3 is TGTGCCAGCTCACCACGAAGAGGGACCGGGGAGCTGTTTTTT.

V gene TRBV28 combines with J gene TRBJ1-5; 9 bases agree with TRBD1. This CDR3 is 17 amino acids long. Trimming at V came to 6 bases and at J to 0 bases, leaving 9 bases not matched to a gene. Germline CDR1 and CDR2: MDHEN and SYDVKM. CDR3 coding DNA: TGTGCCAGCAGCCGCCGGGACAGGGTCAATAGCAATCAGCCCCAGCATTTT. This gives the protein CASSRRDRVNSNQPQHF. Full variable domain (missing parts from reference TRBV28 and TRBJ1-5): DVKVTQSSRYLVKRTGEKVFLECVQDMDHENMFWYRQDPGLGLRLIYFSYDVKMKEKGDIPEGYSVSREKKERFSLILESASTNQTSMYLCASSRRDRVNSNQPQHFGDGTRLSIL.

The rearrangement joins TRBV14 to TRBJ2-1; TRBD1 aligns across 9 bases. V lost 1 base, J lost 10 bases, and 5 bases stayed unmatched. CDR3 size: 14 residues. Germline loops: CDR1 SGHDN, CDR2 FVKESK. CDR3 sequence (DNA): TGTGCCAGCAGCCAAGCTTACAGGGGGCAGGAGCAGTTCTTC. Its translation: CASSQAYRGQEQFF.

The genes are TRBV27 and TRBJ2-5; D may be TRBD1 (7 bases). In germline, CDR1 is MNHEY, CDR2 SMNVEV (reference sequence). V shed 3 bases and J shed 5 bases, with 13 bases lying between them. This CDR3 is 14 amino acids long. The CDR3 loop reads CASSFSRGRETQYF. The DNA for the CDR3 is TGTGCCAGCAGTTTCTCCAGGGGGAGGGAGACCCAGTACTTC.

The CDR3 sequence: CSASGLAIGTDTQYF. The CDR3 coding sequence is TGCAGTGCTAGTGGGCTAGCGATAGGCACAGATACGCAGTATTTT. The chain couples TRBV20-1 to TRBJ2-3, with TRBD2 as a possible D gene (6 bases). The V end was cut by 3 bases, the J end by 1 base, with 14 bases between. The CDR3 covers 15 residues. CDR1 DFQATT and CDR2 SNEGSKA come from the germline V gene (reference sequence).

The CDR3 DNA reads TGTGCCAGCAGCAAGGGGCCGGAAGTAGCGGGAGCCCAGTTCTTC. Translating it yields CASSKGPEVAGAQFF. The chain employs TRBV14 and TRBJ2-1; 9 bases fit TRBD2. The CDR3 runs to 15 residues. The junction had 15 bases not matched to a gene; V was cut back by 5 bases and J by 13 bases. Per germline, CDR1 SGHDN and CDR2 FVKESK.

The chain combines TRBV15 with TRBJ2-5; TRBD1 might be the D (5 bases). V was shortened by 2 bases and J by 5 bases, with 9 bases between the two germline ends. Looked up from germline, CDR1 is LNHNV and CDR2 is YYDKDF (reference sequence). The CDR3 has 13 residues. The CDR3 bases are TGTGCCACCAGCAGACAGGGTAGGGAGACCCAGTACTTC. This sequence encodes CATSRQGRETQYF.

The rearrangement uses TRBV10-3 and TRBJ1-5; 7 bases are a match to TRBD1. Germline trimming cut 2 bases from V and 6 bases from J; bases unmatched to any gene: 4. In germline, CDR1 is ENHRY, CDR2 SYGVKD. This CDR3 is 14 amino acids long. This chain's CDR3 is CAISEKQGSQPQHF. Here the CDR3 DNA reads TGTGCCATCAGTGAGAAACAGGGGTCTCAGCCCCAGCATTTT.

This chain connects TRBV7-2 to TRBJ2-7, with 7 bases lining up with TRBD2. Germline CDR1 reads SGHTA; CDR2 reads FQGNSA. With V trimmed by 0 bases and J by 4 bases, 6 bases remained unmatched. This CDR3 contains 15 residues. CDR3: CASSLASSGPYEQYF. CDR3 in DNA: TGTGCCAGCAGCTTAGCCTCTAGCGGACCTTACGAGCAGTACTTC.

This chain uses TRBV9 with TRBJ1-2, with a tentative D call TRBD1 (6 bases). The CDR3 contains 14 residues. V was cut by 4 bases and J by 6 bases, with 16 bases left in between. Germline V CDR1 and CDR2: SGDLS, YYNGEE. The CDR3 DNA is TGTGCCAGCAGCCGACAGGTTCCGGCAGATGGCTACACCTTC. Translation gives CASSRQVPADGYTF.

This chain uses TRBV4-1 with TRBJ2-7; perhaps TRBD1 as D (6 bases). This CDR3 has 15 amino acids. With 3 bases removed from V and 3 bases from J, the gap between germline ends came to 15 bases. Per the germline V gene, CDR1 is MGHRA and CDR2 is YSYEKL. For the CDR3, the DNA is TGCGCCAGCAGCCAGTGGGCAGGGGAAAACTACGAGCAGTACTTC. Translated, it gives CASSQWAGENYEQYF.

This clone showed up just a few times. The chain couples TRBV25-1 to TRBJ2-2; TRBD2 is a possible D gene (5 bases). This CDR3 spans 13 amino acids. V dropped 5 bases and J dropped 5 bases, with 9 bases sitting between them. Germline CDR1 is MGHDK and CDR2 is SYGVNS. CDR3 DNA sequence: TGTGCCAGCAGTCACGGGGTTACCGGGGAGCTGTTTTTT. Its translation: CASSHGVTGELFF.

This clone turned up a few times. J is TRBJ1-4 and V is TRBV6-5; maybe TRBD1 (5 bases). Trimming took off 4 bases at V and 4 bases at J, with 7 bases between the two ends. CDR3 length: 13 residues. CDR1 is MNHEY and CDR2 is SVGAGI in the germline V gene. CDR3 nucleotides: TGTGCCAGCAGTTCAGGGTTTAATGAAAAACTGTTTTTT. It is translated as CASSSGFNEKLFF.

The J gene is TRBJ2-2, the V gene TRBV11-2; tentatively, D is TRBD2 (6 bases). The germline V and J ends were trimmed by 3 bases and 5 bases, with 13 bases remaining between them. The CDR3 runs 15 residues. Per germline, CDR1 SGHAT and CDR2 FQNNGV. In nucleotides, the CDR3 is TGTGCCAGCAGCTTCACCGGGAGTAAGACCGGGGAGCTGTTTTTT. It translates to CASSFTGSKTGELFF. The whole variable domain, filled in from reference TRBV11-2 and TRBJ2-2, reads EAGVAQSPRYKIIEKRQSVAFWCNPISGHATLYWYQQILGQGPKLLIQFQNNGVVDDSQLPKDRFSAERLKGVDSTLKIQPAKLEDSAVYLCASSFTGSKTGELFFGEGSRLTVL.

The CDR3 loop is CASSQGQGPRTYEQYF. In nucleotides, the CDR3 is TGCGCCAGCAGCCAGGGACAGGGGCCCCGCACCTACGAGCAGTACTTC. The chain combines TRBV4-1 with TRBJ2-7, with 10 bases matching TRBD1. The junction had 7 bases not matched to a gene; V was cut back by 3 bases and J by 2 bases. CDR3 size: 16 residues. Germline CDR1 is MGHRA and CDR2 is YSYEKL.

This chain uses TRBV27 with TRBJ2-3; D may be TRBD1 (6 bases). V was shortened by 4 bases and J by 0 bases, with 8 bases between the two germline ends. This CDR3 has 14 residues. Germline V CDR1 and CDR2: MNHEY, SMNVEV (reference sequence). CDR3 DNA sequence: TGTGCCAGCAGTTGGACAGATAGCACAGATACGCAGTATTTT. It translates to CASSWTDSTDTQYF.

The chain employs TRBV15 and TRBJ2-2; the match to TRBD2 covers 7 bases. The CDR3 sequence is 17 residues long. V lost 3 bases, J lost 7 bases, and 14 bases stayed unmatched. The V gene's germline CDR1 is LNHNV and CDR2 YYDKDF (reference sequence). The CDR3 bases are TGTGCCACCAGCAGTCCCCTTTTGGGGGAGGGCGACGGGGAGCTGTTTTTT. Its translation is CATSSPLLGEGDGELFF.

The rearrangement joins TRBV28 to TRBJ1-4; D uncertain. V lost 4 bases to trimming and J lost 3 bases, with 18 bases between them. This CDR3 has 17 residues. CDR1 MDHEN and CDR2 SYDVKM come from the germline V gene. CDR3 coding DNA: TGTGCCAGCAGTTCGGGCAGCGGATCCTTGGCTAATGAAAAACTGTTTTTT. It yields the protein CASSSGSGSLANEKLFF.

V is TRBV28 and J is TRBJ2-5, with TRBD1 as a possible D gene (5 bases). CDR1 is MDHEN, CDR2 SYDVKM, per germline. There are 14 residues in the CDR3. Trimming pared 5 bases from V and 5 bases from J, leaving 15 bases between. DNA for the CDR3: TGTGCCAGCAGTCCCCGTAGGGGTCCGGAGACCCAGTACTTC. Protein sequence: CASSPRRGPETQYF.

This rearrangement joins TRBV10-1 to TRBJ2-7; 10 bases are shared with TRBD1. Germline loops: CDR1 WNHNN, CDR2 SYGVQD (reference sequence). The J segment lost 4 bases and the V segment lost 7 bases, leaving 10 bases of the junction unmatched. The CDR3 contains 15 residues. The CDR3 protein is CASTLLGQGKYEQYF. The CDR3 DNA follows: TGCGCCAGCACCTTACTGGGACAGGGGAAGTACGAGCAGTACTTC.

The gene calls are TRBV6-1 and TRBJ1-2; the match to TRBD1 covers 7 bases. The V and J ends lost 2 bases and 7 bases, in that order; junction bases with no gene match: 4. The germline CDR1 and CDR2 sequences are MNHNS and SASEGT. CDR3 length: 13 amino acids. The CDR3 sequence is CASSEKTGLGYTF. DNA of the CDR3: TGTGCCAGCAGTGAAAAGACAGGGCTTGGCTACACCTTC.

For the CDR3, the DNA is TGTGCCAGCAGTTTACCGGCAGGGTTGGGCAATCAGCCCCAGCATTTT. It codes for CASSLPAGLGNQPQHF. The chain links TRBV28 to TRBJ1-5, with D possibly TRBD1 on 5 matching bases. Looked up from germline, CDR1 is MDHEN and CDR2 is SYDVKM. The V and J ends lost 2 bases and 2 bases respectively, with 13 bases between them. This CDR3 has 16 amino acids.

This clone was seen a single time. The chain has TRBV7-8 and TRBJ1-5; a possible D gene is TRBD1 (5 bases). CDR1 is SGHVS and CDR2 is FQNEAQ in the germline V gene. The V end was cut by 0 bases, the J end by 3 bases, with 6 bases between. The CDR3 is 14 residues long. The CDR3 DNA follows: TGTGCCAGCAGCTTAGCAGGGGCCAATCAGCCCCAGCATTTT. Protein product: CASSLAGANQPQHF.

This chain links TRBV29-1 with TRBJ2-2; D not certain. Germline assignment: CDR1 SQVTM and CDR2 ANQGSEA. With 4 bases removed from V and 6 bases from J, the gap between germline ends came to 6 bases. The CDR3 has 11 residues. CDR3 protein: CSVGGSGELFF. Written as DNA, the CDR3 is TGCAGCGTTGGAGGATCCGGGGAGCTGTTTTTT.